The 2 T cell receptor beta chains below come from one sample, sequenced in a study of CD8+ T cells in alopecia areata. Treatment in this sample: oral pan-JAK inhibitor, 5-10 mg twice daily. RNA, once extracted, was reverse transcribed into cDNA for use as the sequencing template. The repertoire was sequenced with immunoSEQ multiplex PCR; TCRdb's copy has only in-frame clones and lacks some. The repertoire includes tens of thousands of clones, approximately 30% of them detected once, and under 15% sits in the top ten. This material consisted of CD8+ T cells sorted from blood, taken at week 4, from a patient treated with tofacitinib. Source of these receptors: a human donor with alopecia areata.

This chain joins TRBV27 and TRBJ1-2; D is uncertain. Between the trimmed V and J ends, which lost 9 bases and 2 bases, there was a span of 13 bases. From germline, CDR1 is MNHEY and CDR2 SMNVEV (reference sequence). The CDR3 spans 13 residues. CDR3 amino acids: CASGARGNYGYTF. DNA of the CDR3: TGTGCCAGTGGCGCGCGGGGAAACTATGGCTACACCTTC.

The CDR3 loop reads CASSLPPGETQYF. The CDR3 coding sequence is TGTGCCAGCAGTCTCCCTCCGGGGGAGACCCAGTACTTC. The chain couples TRBV5-6 to TRBJ2-5; a possible D gene is TRBD2 (5 bases). The CDR3 runs to 13 residues. The ends were cut back, 5 bases at V and 5 bases at J, with 13 bases in the middle. Germline assignment: CDR1 SGHDT and CDR2 YYEEEE.